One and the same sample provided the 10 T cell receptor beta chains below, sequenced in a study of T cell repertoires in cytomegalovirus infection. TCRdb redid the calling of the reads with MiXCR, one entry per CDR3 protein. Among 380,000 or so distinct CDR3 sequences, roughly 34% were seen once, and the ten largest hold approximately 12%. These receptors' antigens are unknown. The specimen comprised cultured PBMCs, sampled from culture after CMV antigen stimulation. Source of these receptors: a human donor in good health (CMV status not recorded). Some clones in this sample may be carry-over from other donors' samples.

This chain's CDR3 is CASSVNFAGATDTQYF. CDR3 bases: TGTGCCAGCAGTGTAAATTTCGCGGGAGCCACAGATACGCAGTATTTT. V and J are TRBV2 and TRBJ2-3; 7 bases line up with TRBD2. V shed 4 bases, J shed 2 bases, and the junction held 9 bases outside the gene matches. Germline lookup yields CDR1 SNHLY and CDR2 FYNNEI. The CDR3 is made up of 16 amino acids.

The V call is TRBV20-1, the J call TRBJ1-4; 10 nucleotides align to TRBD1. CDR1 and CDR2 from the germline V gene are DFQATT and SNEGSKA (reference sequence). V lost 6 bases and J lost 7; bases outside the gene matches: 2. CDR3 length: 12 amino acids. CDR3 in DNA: TGCAGTGCGACAGGGGGCTCTGAAAAACTGTTTTTT. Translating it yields CSATGGSEKLFF.

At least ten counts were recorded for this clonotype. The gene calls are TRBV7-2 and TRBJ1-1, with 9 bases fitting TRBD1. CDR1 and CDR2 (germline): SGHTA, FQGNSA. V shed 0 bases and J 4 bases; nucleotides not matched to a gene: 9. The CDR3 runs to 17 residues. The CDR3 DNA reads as TGTGCCAGCAGCTTAGCTGGGACAGGGCTGATGAGCACTGAAGCTTTCTTT. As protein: CASSLAGTGLMSTEAFF.

The CDR3 region is CASSEFGATPLSGANVLTF. CDR3 coding DNA: TGTGCCAGCAGCGAGTTCGGGGCAACCCCTCTCTCTGGGGCCAACGTCCTGACTTTC. The chain links TRBV2 to TRBJ2-6, with D perhaps assigned TRBD1 or TRBD2 (5 bases each). CDR1 SNHLY and CDR2 FYNNEI come from the germline V gene. The CDR3 has 19 amino acids. Trimming removed 6 bases from V and 0 bases from J, with 21 bases in between.

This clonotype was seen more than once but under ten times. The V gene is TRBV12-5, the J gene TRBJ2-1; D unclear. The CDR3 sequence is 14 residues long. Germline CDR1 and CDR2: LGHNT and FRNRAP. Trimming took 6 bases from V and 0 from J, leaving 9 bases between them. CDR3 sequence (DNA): TGTGCTAGTGGAACCCAGGTCTCCTACAATGAGCAGTTCTTC. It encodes CASGTQVSYNEQFF.

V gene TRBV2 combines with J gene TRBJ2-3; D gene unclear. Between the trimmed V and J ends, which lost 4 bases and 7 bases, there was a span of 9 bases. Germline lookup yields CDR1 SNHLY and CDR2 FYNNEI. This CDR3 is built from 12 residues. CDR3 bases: TGTGCCAGCAGTGGTGAACCAAATACGCAGTATTTT. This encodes CASSGEPNTQYF.

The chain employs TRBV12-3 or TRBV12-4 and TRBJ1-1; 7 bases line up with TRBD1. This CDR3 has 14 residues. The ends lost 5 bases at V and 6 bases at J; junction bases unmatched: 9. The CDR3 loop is CASSRDRDFAEAFF. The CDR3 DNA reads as TGTGCCAGCAGTAGAGACAGGGATTTTGCTGAAGCTTTCTTT.

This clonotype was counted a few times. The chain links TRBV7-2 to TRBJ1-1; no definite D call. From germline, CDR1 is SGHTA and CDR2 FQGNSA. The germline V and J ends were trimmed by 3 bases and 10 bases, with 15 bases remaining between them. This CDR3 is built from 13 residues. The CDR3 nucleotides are TGTGCCAGCAGCTTCACCGGAATGGGGATAGCTTTCTTT. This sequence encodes CASSFTGMGIAFF.

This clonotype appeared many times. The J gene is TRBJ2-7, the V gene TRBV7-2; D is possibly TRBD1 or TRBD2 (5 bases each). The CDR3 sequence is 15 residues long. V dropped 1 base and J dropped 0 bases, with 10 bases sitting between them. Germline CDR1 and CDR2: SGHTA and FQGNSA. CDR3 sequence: CASSLVPGHSYEQYF. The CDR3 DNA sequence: TGTGCCAGCAGCTTAGTTCCGGGGCACTCCTACGAGCAGTACTTC.

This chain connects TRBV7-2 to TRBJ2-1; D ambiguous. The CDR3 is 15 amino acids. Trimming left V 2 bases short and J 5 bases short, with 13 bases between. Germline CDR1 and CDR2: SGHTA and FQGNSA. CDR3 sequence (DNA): TGTGCCAGCAGCTTAATGGTACTTGTCGACAATGAGCAGTTCTTC. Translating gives CASSLMVLVDNEQFF.